This TCR beta chain came from a study of shared clonotypes between healthy human individuals. Study summary: Donors had three CD4 naive, three CD4 memory, two CD8 naive and one CD8 memory plate apiece.

Sequencing used immunoSEQ multiplex PCR; TCRdb keeps in-frame clones, though not all of them. This sample has more than 550,000 clones; less than 95% occur once, and the top ten carry approximately 35%. Healthy HIV-negative adults without recent acute infections or vaccinations served as donors. After removal of 5 bases from V and 0 bases from J, the junction contained 20 bases not matched to a gene. Germline CDR1 LNHDA, CDR2 SQIVND (reference sequence). This CDR3 has 21 residues. Study-level results: Sampling covered nothing but blood. Tissue TCR repertoires likely differ from those found in blood.

As to this clone: The antigen is unknown.

The receptor's source is a man between 18 and 35 years old in good health. Some clones in this sample may be carry-over from other donors' samples. Source material: memory CD8+ T cells from PBMCs. The subset here: CD45RO+ cells pooled with CCR7-negative TemRA cells. The V call is TRBV19, the J call TRBJ2-2; 8 bases fit TRBD2. The CDR3 bases are TGTGCCAGTAGTTTTGGGCCACAAAGGGCCGGGACTAGACCGAACACCGGGGAGCTGTTTTTT. Translated: CASSFGPQRAGTRPNTGELFF.